These T cell receptor beta chains were read from a single sample in a study of response to subunit inactivated influenza vaccine. One entry per CDR3 protein, called by TCRdb with MiXCR from the RT-PCR reads. The sample shows about half a million distinct CDR3 sequences, about 7.6% of them seen only once. Specimen: PBMCs from blood, collected about 24 months after vaccination. The receptors originated from a man aged 50 to 69 who received an inactivated influenza vaccine. CDR3s include the opening cysteine and the closing phenylalanine or tryptophan. D genes are given only for firm matches. A clone size is listed for some rows: how often the clone was seen (once, few, many), or a class if it is expanded.

NA	few	TRBV19	TRBJ2-1	CASSMAAYNEQFF	TGTGCCAGTAGTATGGCAGCCTACAATGAGCAGTTCTTC
TRBD1	NA	TRBV7-9	TRBJ2-5	CASSLGQDGEETQYF	TGTGCCAGCAGCTTGGGACAGGATGGGGAGGAGACCCAGTACTTC
NA	few	TRBV4-3	TRBJ1-2	CASSQAPQANYGYTF	TGCGCCAGCAGCCAAGCTCCACAGGCGAACTATGGCTACACCTTC
NA	many	TRBV7-2	TRBJ2-3	CASSYSKGGTDTQYF	TGTGCCAGCAGCTACTCAAAGGGGGGCACAGATACGCAGTATTTT
NA	NA	TRBV6-1	TRBJ2-5	CASSERGETQYF	TGTGCCAGCAGTGAAAGAGGAGAGACCCAGTACTTC
NA	many	TRBV5-1	TRBJ2-2	CASSYTVSGELFF	TGCGCCAGCAGCTACACAGTTTCCGGGGAGCTGTTTTTT
TRBD2	NA	TRBV5-1	TRBJ2-5	CASSWEGSPAETQYF	TGCGCCAGCAGCTGGGAGGGCTCGCCCGCGGAGACCCAGTACTTC
NA	NA	TRBV11-2	TRBJ2-7	CASSLVWGKSYEQYF	TGTGCCAGCAGCTTAGTTTGGGGGAAATCCTACGAGCAGTACTTC
TRBD2	few	TRBV15	TRBJ2-1	CATSRDRPGGRNEQFF	TGTGCCACCAGCAGAGATAGGCCGGGGGGGCGGAATGAGCAGTTCTTC
TRBD1	many	TRBV20-1	TRBJ1-2	CSARDPRQGGYGYTF	TGCAGTGCTAGAGATCCGAGACAGGGTGGCTATGGCTACACCTTC
TRBD1	NA	TRBV12-3/TRBV12-4	TRBJ2-2	CASNLRGPGELFF	TGTGCCAGCAATCTAAGGGGGCCCGGGGAGCTGTTTTTT
TRBD2	few	TRBV10-3	TRBJ2-3	CAIMGTSGDTDTQYF	TGTGCCATCATGGGGACTAGCGGAGACACAGATACGCAGTATTTT
NA	many	TRBV20-1	TRBJ1-5	CSARVEKDQPQHF	TGCAGTGCTAGAGTGGAGAAGGATCAGCCCCAGCATTTT
NA	once	TRBV15	TRBJ1-6	CATSRDRGAGSPLHF	TGTGCCACCAGCAGAGATAGGGGGGCTGGTTCACCCCTCCACTTT
TRBD1	NA	TRBV18	TRBJ2-3	CASSPGTGGSNTQYF	TGTGCCAGCTCACCGGGGACAGGGGGTTCGAATACGCAGTATTTT
NA	NA	TRBV29-1	TRBJ2-5	CSVEVWETQYF	TGCAGCGTTGAAGTGTGGGAGACCCAGTACTTC
NA	many	TRBV12-3/TRBV12-4	TRBJ1-3	CASRRVPGDTIYF	TGTGCCAGCAGGAGGGTACCCGGGGACACCATATATTTT
NA	NA	TRBV4-3	TRBJ1-2	CASSQGPPRDGEDGYTF	TGCGCCAGCAGCCAAGGCCCTCCCCGGGACGGTGAGGACGGCTACACCTTC
TRBD2	NA	TRBV20-1	TRBJ2-7	CSAAGTSFYEQYF	TGCAGTGCCGCCGGGACTAGCTTCTACGAGCAGTACTTC
NA	NA	TRBV5-1	TRBJ1-5	CASSPGAGNQPQHF	TGCGCCAGCAGCCCGGGGGCTGGCAATCAGCCCCAGCATTTT
TRBD2	NA	TRBV5-1	TRBJ2-7	CASSHRGLTNSYEQYF	TGCGCCAGCAGCCATCGGGGACTAACGAACTCCTACGAGCAGTACTTC
NA	many	TRBV7-8	TRBJ2-2	CASSLGQGVDTGELFF	TGTGCCAGCAGCCTCGGCCAGGGCGTAGACACCGGGGAGCTGTTTTTT
NA	few	TRBV7-2	TRBJ2-7	CASSLSNPGGQYF	TGTGCCAGCAGCTTAAGTAACCCCGGGGGACAGTACTTC
NA	NA	TRBV7-3	TRBJ1-1	CASSPGGGGTEAFF	TGTGCCAGCAGCCCAGGAGGGGGGGGCACTGAAGCTTTCTTT
TRBD2	few	TRBV7-9	TRBJ2-5	CASSFWSSGNGETQYF	TGTGCCAGCAGCTTCTGGAGTAGCGGGAACGGAGAGACCCAGTACTTC
NA	NA	TRBV20-1	TRBJ1-5	CSASGGGGLGGNQPQHF	TGCAGTGCTAGCGGTGGGGGGGGCCTCGGGGGCAATCAGCCCCAGCATTTT
NA	many	TRBV6-6	TRBJ2-1	CASSYLAREQFF	TGTGCCAGCAGTTACTTAGCCCGTGAGCAGTTCTTC
NA	few	TRBV5-5	TRBJ2-2	CASSPSGHLTNTGELFF	TGTGCCAGCAGCCCCTCGGGACACTTGACGAACACCGGGGAGCTGTTTTTT
NA	few	TRBV19	TRBJ2-5	CASSTTRQILTETQYF	TGTGCCAGTAGCACGACAAGACAGATTCTTACAGAGACCCAGTACTTC
TRBD1	NA	TRBV6-1	TRBJ1-2	CASSLHRTGTGYTF	TGTGCCAGCAGCCTACACCGGACAGGGACCGGCTACACCTTC
NA	many	TRBV6-5	TRBJ1-5	CASSLGLNQPQHF	TGTGCCAGCAGTTTAGGTCTTAATCAGCCCCAGCATTTT
NA	many	TRBV12-3/TRBV12-4	TRBJ2-2	CASSFSTGAGELFF	TGTGCCAGCAGTTTTTCAACCGGGGCCGGGGAGCTGTTTTTT
NA	NA	TRBV20-1	TRBJ1-2	CSARGPQTVTGYTF	TGCAGTGCTAGAGGGCCCCAGACAGTAACTGGCTACACCTTC
NA	few	TRBV29-1	TRBJ2-3	CSVDRGLWTDTQYF	TGCAGCGTTGACAGGGGACTGTGGACAGATACGCAGTATTTT
NA	few	TRBV12-3/TRBV12-4	TRBJ2-2	CASSFDSGELFF	TGTGCCAGCAGTTTTGACTCCGGGGAGCTGTTTTTT
NA	NA	TRBV20-1	TRBJ1-3	CSAREAVISGNTIYF	TGCAGTGCTAGAGAGGCAGTGATCTCTGGAAACACCATATATTTT
NA	NA	TRBV20-1	TRBJ2-2	CSARLSEESGRENTGELFF	TGCAGTGCTAGACTATCGGAAGAGAGTGGCAGGGAAAACACCGGGGAGCTGTTTTTT
TRBD2	NA	TRBV20-1	TRBJ2-1	CSARDSGGTYNEQFF	TGCAGTGCTAGAGATAGCGGGGGGACATACAATGAGCAGTTCTTC
TRBD1	NA	TRBV29-1	TRBJ1-5	CSVAGQSNQPQHF	TGCAGCGTTGCGGGACAGTCGAATCAGCCCCAGCATTTT
NA	NA	TRBV6-2/TRBV6-3	TRBJ2-1	CASVSYARGGEGNEQFF	TGTGCCAGCGTTTCCTACGCGAGGGGGGGCGAAGGGAATGAGCAGTTCTTC
NA	NA	TRBV6-4	TRBJ1-6	CARSLDGLQGITYNSPLHF	TGTGCCCGCAGTTTAGATGGTTTGCAGGGGATCACTTATAATTCACCCCTCCACTTT
NA	NA	TRBV30	TRBJ2-1	CAWSSGTEQFF	TGTGCCTGGAGTAGCGGAACAGAGCAGTTCTTC
TRBD1	few	TRBV12-3/TRBV12-4	TRBJ2-7	CASSFLVGTAYEQYF	TGTGCCAGCAGTTTTTTAGTCGGGACAGCCTACGAGCAGTACTTC
TRBD1	many	TRBV5-6	TRBJ2-7	CASSSGTGGYEQYF	TGTGCCAGCAGCTCGGGGACAGGGGGATACGAGCAGTACTTC
TRBD1	few	TRBV7-8	TRBJ2-5	CASSSSDRVGGETQYF	TGTGCCAGCAGCTCCTCCGACAGGGTGGGTGGAGAGACCCAGTACTTC
NA	NA	TRBV4-2	TRBJ2-7	CASSPYHRSYEQYF	TGTGCCAGCAGCCCCTATCACAGATCCTACGAGCAGTACTTC
TRBD2	many	TRBV6-8	TRBJ2-3	CASGQERERGTDTQYF	TGTGCCAGCGGCCAAGAGCGGGAGCGGGGCACAGATACGCAGTATTTT
TRBD2	NA	TRBV20-1	TRBJ2-7	CSPGLAGVYEQYF	TGCAGTCCGGGACTAGCGGGGGTCTACGAGCAGTACTTC
TRBD2	few	TRBV7-8	TRBJ2-4	CASSFGTIRNGAKNIQYF	TGTGCCAGCAGCTTCGGGACTATAAGAAATGGGGCCAAAAACATTCAGTACTTC
TRBD2	NA	TRBV20-1	TRBJ2-1	CSARTSVNNEQFF	TGCAGTGCTAGAACTAGCGTAAACAATGAGCAGTTCTTC
NA	NA	TRBV10-3	TRBJ1-2	CAISEMGQGYGYTF	TGTGCCATCAGTGAGATGGGGCAGGGCTATGGCTACACCTTC
NA	many	TRBV4-3	TRBJ1-5	CASRRAANSNQPQHF	TGCGCCAGCAGACGAGCGGCTAATAGCAATCAGCCCCAGCATTTT
TRBD2	many	TRBV5-1	TRBJ2-1	CASSSPGLAGNEQFF	TGCGCCAGCAGCTCACCGGGACTAGCGGGGAATGAGCAGTTCTTC
NA	few	TRBV29-1	TRBJ2-1	CSVEPLRSTYNEQFF	TGCAGCGTTGAACCCCTCAGGAGTACCTACAATGAGCAGTTCTTC
NA	many	TRBV5-1	TRBJ2-1	CASSLWLGLGNEQFF	TGCGCCAGCAGCTTGTGGCTGGGGTTGGGAAATGAGCAGTTCTTC